Here is one TCR beta chain with its context. Antigen unknown. This record comes from a study of glioma-infiltrating T cells. Study conclusions and caveats: Non-neoplastic patients had below-expected tissue-blood divergence, while all gliomas exceeded expectation.

TCR alpha and beta CDR3 regions were amplified from RNA using iRepertoire nested multiplex PCR. For one-step reverse transcription and amplification, 100-400 ng of tissue mRNA or PBMC total RNA was used. TCRdb used MiXCR to reprocess the multiplex PCR reads, holding one entry per CDR3 protein. This table holds around 130,000 distinct CDR3 sequences, 24% found once. Germline CDR1 and CDR2: MNHNS and SASEGT. J lost 7 bases, V lost 10 bases, and 11 bases had no gene match. The CDR3 is 14 amino acids. The specimen was glioma tissue, nonneoplastic brain tissue, or PBMCs (not recorded which). This chain links TRBV6-1 with TRBJ1-4; 8 nucleotides agree with TRBD1. The sequence was collected from a human donor with low-grade glioma or glioblastoma, undergoing nonglioma brain surgery, or in good health (not recorded which). In DNA form, the CDR3 reads TGTGCCACCTCGGACAGGGCAAATCCTGAAAAACTGTTTTTT. Translating it yields CATSDRANPEKLFF.